One sample yielded the 3 T cell receptor beta chains listed below, sequenced in a study of cytomegalovirus exposure and HLA in healthy donors. PCR employed 60 Vbeta and 13 Jbeta primers. Libraries were prepared by immunoSEQ multiplex PCR; TCRdb keeps only in-frame clonotypes and omits some of them. The sample lists 85,000 to 100,000 clones, 60% to 80% occurring once. Sequenced: PBMCs. Receptors were obtained from a woman between 40 and 55 years old in good health and CMV-seronegative.

The chain recombines TRBV5-1 with TRBJ2-1; 8 positions agree with TRBD2. The CDR3 runs 18 residues. V lost 4 bases, J lost 0 bases, and 12 bases stayed unmatched. From germline, CDR1 is SGHRS and CDR2 YFSETQ. The CDR3 sequence is CASSPTTSEYGSYNEQFF. In DNA form, the CDR3 reads TGCGCCAGCAGCCCGACGACTAGCGAGTACGGCTCCTACAATGAGCAGTTCTTC.

The chain carries TRBV7-3 and TRBJ2-3; D gene unclear. The V end was cut by 1 base, the J end by 2 bases, with 10 bases between. This CDR3 region has 15 residues. Per the germline V gene, CDR1 is SGHTA and CDR2 is FQGTGA. CDR3 residues: CASSLIGGDTDTQYF. In nucleotides, the CDR3 is TGTGCCAGCAGCTTAATCGGCGGAGACACAGATACGCAGTATTTT.

This clone was detected a few times. The chain joins TRBV7-3 to TRBJ1-1, with D perhaps TRBD1 (6 bases). CDR3 size: 15 residues. Trimming shortened V by 0 bases and J by 7 bases, and 15 bases separated the two germline ends. CDR1 and CDR2 from the germline V gene are SGHTA and FQGTGA. This chain's CDR3 is CASSLTGAMNGEAFF. The CDR3 region has the DNA TGTGCCAGCAGCTTAACGGGGGCAATGAACGGTGAAGCTTTCTTT.